This note documents a single TCR beta chain sequence. Its antigen remains undetermined. No base-level quality is on record; no much larger clone is a single base apart. From the cysteine through the phenylalanine, the CDR3 covers 15 amino acids. This entry keeps only the CDR3 DNA: 45 bases, framed from base 1. The germline V gene (reference sequence) supplies CDR1 LNHNV and CDR2 YYDKDF. V drops 1 base and J drops 0 bases, leaving 7 bases in between. TCRbeta CDR3 regions were amplified from genomic DNA by means of the immunoSEQ Assay, a bias-controlled multiplex PCR. The authors' pipeline ran thus. Nucleated cell counts per sample were estimated from amplification of reference gene primers within the assay. Sequence reads were collapsed and filtered to measure the absolute abundance of every unique TCRbeta CDR3 rearrangement. For each sample, productive Simpson clonality was calculated as the square root of Simpson's diversity index across productive rearrangements. TCRdb obtained this table from immuneACCESS and retained in-frame rearrangements with V and J assigned. These tables miss some clones; where compared with another copy, unresolved V genes account for less than half of the shortfall, and the remainder is unexplained. V, J and clone size reflect that table, while D and trimming were determined from the DNA. The sample table holds fewer than 500,000 clones, of which roughly 90% were seen once. The ten top clones hold more than 0.85% of the sample.

This sample is part of a study of blood T cell repertoires in COVID-19 (dated by TCRdb to about 2020). In terms of the full investigation: Samples from collaborators originated in the United States, Italy and Spain and spanned both the acute and convalescent phases of COVID-19. The prospective study material was composed of cDNA or gDNA derived from T cells, B-cell-depleted T cells, or PBMCs. Subjects who had been exposed to COVID-19, were actively infected with it, or had recovered from it provided the deeply sampled blood TCRbeta repertoires that made up the dataset. The repertoires were released in a freely available public database meant as a resource for research on the immune response to SARS-CoV-2. Samples came from the ongoing ImmuneRACE study (first 160 participants) plus 1,254 subjects from 6 global collaborators. The sample metadata nearly always contained a de-identified subject ID, COVID-19 status, age in years and sex. Where HLA class I and class II types were available, the types were taken from metadata supplied by the sample provider, not from assay-based typing. The full study reports these points: The amount of clinical and demographic metadata varied by source and participant and was provided uncurated.

Enrolling through a virtual design, the prospective study's participants ranged in age from roughly 18 to 89 years and lived across 20 to 25 United States geographic areas. In the prospective study, cohorts were assigned on the basis of participant-reported clinical history obtained from a screening survey and a study questionnaire. In the prospective study, mobile phlebotomists collected whole blood, serum and a nasopharyngeal or oropharyngeal swab from each participant. Prospective study participants could optionally give additional blood draws and questionnaires over an approximately 2-month period. Prospective study blood samples were shipped either frozen or at room temperature before DNA extraction.

The origin of this receptor is a woman in her 30s with acute COVID-19. The chain couples TRBV15 to TRBJ1-5; a confident D gene designation cannot be given. What was sequenced was PBMCs or T cells enriched from blood (not recorded which). CDR3 reads: CATSRGGNSNQPQHF. The DNA sequence reads TGTGCCACCAGCAGAGGTGGCAATAGCAATCAGCCCCAGCATTTT.